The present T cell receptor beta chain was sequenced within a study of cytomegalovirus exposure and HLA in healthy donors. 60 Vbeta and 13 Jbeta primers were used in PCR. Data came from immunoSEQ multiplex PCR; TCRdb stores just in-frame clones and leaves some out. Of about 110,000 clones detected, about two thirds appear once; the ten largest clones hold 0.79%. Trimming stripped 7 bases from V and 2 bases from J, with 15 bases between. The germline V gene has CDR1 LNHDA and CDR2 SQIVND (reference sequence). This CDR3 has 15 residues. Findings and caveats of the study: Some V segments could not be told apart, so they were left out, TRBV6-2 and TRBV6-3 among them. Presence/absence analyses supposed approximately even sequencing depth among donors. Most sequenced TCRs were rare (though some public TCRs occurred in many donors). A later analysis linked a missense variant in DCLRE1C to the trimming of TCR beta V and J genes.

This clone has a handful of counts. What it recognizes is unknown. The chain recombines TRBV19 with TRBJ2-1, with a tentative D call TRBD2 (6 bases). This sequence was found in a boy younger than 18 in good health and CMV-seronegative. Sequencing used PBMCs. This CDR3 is CASTLFGGTYNEQFF. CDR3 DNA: TGTGCCAGTACCCTATTCGGGGGTACCTACAATGAGCAGTTCTTC.